Presented here are 11 T cell receptor beta chains from one specimen sequenced in a study of blood T cells in healthy people across ages. Alongside a J-beta primer mix, a sample-barcoded 5' primer served in a second PCR lasting 7 to 11 cycles. A single record per CDR3 protein comes from TCRdb applying MiXCR to the 5' RACE reads. The sample lists roughly 800,000 distinct CDR3 sequences, about 26% occurring once. This same sample was also part of a study on T cells of mothers and their children.

Source material: blood. These receptors all come from a boy aged 10-17 years in good health.

Details on this clonotype: Lacking the conserved final phenylalanine or tryptophan, this CDR3 likely reflects a read error. V gene TRBV6-5 combines with J gene TRBJ2-4, with 8 bases identical to TRBD2. This CDR3 region has 17 residues. Germline V gene lookup returns CDR1 MNHEY and CDR2 SVGAGI. V dropped 0 bases and J dropped 1; count of bases not matched to a gene: 5. Here the CDR3 DNA reads TGTGCCAGCAGTTACTCCACGGGGGGGCCTGCCAAAAACATTCAGTACCTC. It yields the protein CASSYSTGGPAKNIQYL.

This chain links TRBV25-1 with TRBJ1-2; D unclear. Trimming removed 2 bases at V and 8 bases at J, with 12 bases between. The CDR3 extends over 13 amino acids. Germline lookup yields CDR1 MGHDK and CDR2 SYGVNS. CDR3 nucleotide sequence: TGTGCCAGCAGTGAAGTGGGAGTACGCGGCTACACCTTC. Protein sequence: CASSEVGVRGYTF.

The gene calls are TRBV14 and TRBJ2-5; 8 positions agree with TRBD2. With V trimmed by 2 bases and J by 2 bases, 10 bases remained unmatched. The V gene's germline CDR1 is SGHDN and CDR2 FVKESK. The CDR3 length is 17 residues. DNA for the CDR3: TGTGCCAGCAGCCAACCCGGTCGCGGGGGGTTTCAAGAGACCCAGTACTTC. Its translation: CASSQPGRGGFQETQYF. Using reference TRBV14 and TRBJ2-5 for the parts outside the CDR3, the full variable domain is EAGVTQFPSHSVIEKGQTVTLRCDPISGHDNLYWYRRVMGKEIKFLLHFVKESKQDESGMPNNRFLAERTGGTYSTLKVQPAELEDSGVYFCASSQPGRGGFQETQYFGPGTRLLVL.

The V gene is TRBV10-3, the J gene TRBJ2-4; D not certain. CDR1 and CDR2 from the germline V gene are ENHRY and SYGVKD. This CDR3 comprises 13 residues. With 4 bases removed from V and 4 bases from J, the gap between germline ends came to 8 bases. The CDR3: CAISVNSKNIQYF. For the CDR3, the DNA is TGTGCCATCAGTGTGAACAGTAAAAACATTCAGTACTTC.

There are a few counts of this clonotype. The chain recombines TRBV5-1 with TRBJ1-5; TRBD1 is a possible D gene (6 bases). Germline V gene data show CDR1 as SGHRS and CDR2 as YFSETQ. The CDR3 covers 15 residues. V was cut by 1 base and J by 2 bases, with 10 bases left in between. CDR3 coding DNA: TGCGCCAGCAGCTTGTGGGGGGGCGGCAATCAGCCCCAGCATTTT. Its translation: CASSLWGGGNQPQHF.

CDR3 coding DNA: TGTGCCACCAGCAGTGTAATCCCCCCGACAGGGGTAGAGACCCAGTACTTC. It codes for CATSSVIPPTGVETQYF. The gene calls are TRBV15 and TRBJ2-5; 8 positions agree with TRBD1. The CDR3 totals 17 residues. J was trimmed by 4 bases and V by 3 bases; bases with no gene match: 13. Germline assignment: CDR1 LNHNV and CDR2 YYDKDF (reference sequence).

The rearrangement uses TRBV10-3 and TRBJ2-5; D might be TRBD1 (6 bases). The DNA end is more similar to TRBJ2-7, so the J call may be wrong. Germline CDR1 ENHRY, CDR2 SYGVKD. This CDR3 has 14 residues. CDR3 amino acids: CAISDSDRRYEQYF. As DNA, the CDR3 is TGTGCCATCAGTGATTCCGACAGGAGGTACGAGCAGTACTTC.

The chain is built from TRBV9 and TRBJ2-3; a possible D gene is TRBD1 (5 bases). The length of the CDR3 is 13 residues. Trimming shortened V by 0 bases and J by 6 bases, and 8 bases separated the two germline ends. In germline, CDR1 is SGDLS, CDR2 YYNGEE. The CDR3 nucleotides are TGTGCCAGCAGCGTAGGACAGACGGATACGCAGTATTTT. Its translation is CASSVGQTDTQYF.

This clonotype showed up just a few times. The genes are TRBV20-1 and TRBJ2-5; D call uncertain. The better agreement between TRBJ2-1 and the DNA end casts doubt on the J call. Germline V gives CDR1 DFQATT, CDR2 SNEGSKA (reference sequence). This CDR3 has 13 residues. In DNA form, the CDR3 reads TGCAGTGCTAGAGATCCGCAAGTAAATGAGCAGTTCTTC. This gives the protein CSARDPQVNEQFF.

The chain is built from TRBV6-5 and TRBJ1-2; TRBD1 is a possible D gene (5 bases). Germline V gives CDR1 MNHEY, CDR2 SVGAGI. This CDR3 region has 15 residues. V gave up 0 bases and J gave up 4 bases, with 12 bases separating them. The CDR3 coding sequence is TGTGCCAGCAGTTACTCGACGGGGGTTGGCTATGGCTACACCTTC. Protein: CASSYSTGVGYGYTF.

This clonotype was detected only a few times. The chain carries TRBV12-3 or TRBV12-4 and TRBJ1-5, with D tentatively TRBD1 (5 bases). The CDR3 runs 14 residues. The germline V and J ends were trimmed by 5 bases and 7 bases, with 15 bases remaining between them. For the CDR3, the DNA is TGTGCCAGCAGTCCGACAGTCTCGGGGCAGCCCCAGCATTTT. It is translated as CASSPTVSGQPQHF.